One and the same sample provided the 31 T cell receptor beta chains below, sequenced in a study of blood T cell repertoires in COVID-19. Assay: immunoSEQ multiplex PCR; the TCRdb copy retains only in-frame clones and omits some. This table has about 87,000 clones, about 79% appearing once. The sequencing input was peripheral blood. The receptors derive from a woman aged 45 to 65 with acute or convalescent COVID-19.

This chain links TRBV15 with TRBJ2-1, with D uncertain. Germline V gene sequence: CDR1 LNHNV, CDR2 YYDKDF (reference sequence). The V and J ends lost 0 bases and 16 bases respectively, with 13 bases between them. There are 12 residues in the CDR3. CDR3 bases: TGTGCCACCAGCAGAGATGGGCAGACAAGATTCTTC. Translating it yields CATSRDGQTRFF.

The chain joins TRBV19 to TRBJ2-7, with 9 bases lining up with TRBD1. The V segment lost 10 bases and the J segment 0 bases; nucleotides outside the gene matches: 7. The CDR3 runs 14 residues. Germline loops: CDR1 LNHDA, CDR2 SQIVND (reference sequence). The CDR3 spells CATRPGQGSYEQYF. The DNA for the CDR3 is TGTGCCACCCGACCGGGACAGGGCTCCTACGAGCAGTACTTC.

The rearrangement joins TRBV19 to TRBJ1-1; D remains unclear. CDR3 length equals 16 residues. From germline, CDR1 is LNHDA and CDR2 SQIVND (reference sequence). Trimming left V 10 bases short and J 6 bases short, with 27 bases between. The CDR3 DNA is TGTGCCACTAAGCCTTCCCGTGAGTCCTCATACGCTGAAGCTTTCTTT. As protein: CATKPSRESSYAEAFF.

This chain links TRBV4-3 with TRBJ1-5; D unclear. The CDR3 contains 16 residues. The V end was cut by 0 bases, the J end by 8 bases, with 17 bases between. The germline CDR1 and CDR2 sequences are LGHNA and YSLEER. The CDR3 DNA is TGCGCCAGCAGCCAAGATCTAGGAGGGCGTGGGGAGCCCCAGCATTTT. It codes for CASSQDLGGRGEPQHF.

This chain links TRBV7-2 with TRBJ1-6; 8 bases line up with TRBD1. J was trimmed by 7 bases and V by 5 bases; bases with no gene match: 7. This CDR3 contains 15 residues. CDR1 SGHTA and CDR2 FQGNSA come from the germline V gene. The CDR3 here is CASSNRQGLNSPLHF. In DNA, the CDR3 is TGTGCCAGCAGCAATCGACAGGGGCTGAATTCACCCCTCCACTTT.

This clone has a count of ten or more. The CDR3: CASSVRTGGSSYNSPLHF. CDR3 sequence (DNA): TGTGCCAGCAGCGTCAGGACAGGGGGGAGCTCCTATAATTCACCCCTCCACTTT. The rearrangement uses TRBV11-2 and TRBJ1-6, with 10 bases that match TRBD1. V lost 5 bases to trimming and J lost 0 bases; unmatched junction nucleotides: 7. Germline V CDR1 and CDR2: SGHAT, FQNNGV. The CDR3 is made up of 18 amino acids.

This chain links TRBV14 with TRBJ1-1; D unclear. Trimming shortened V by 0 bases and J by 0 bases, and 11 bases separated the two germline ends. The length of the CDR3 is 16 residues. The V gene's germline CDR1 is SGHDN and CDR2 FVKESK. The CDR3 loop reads CASSQDPGRMNTEAFF. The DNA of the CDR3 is TGTGCCAGCAGCCAAGATCCCGGGAGAATGAACACTGAAGCTTTCTTT.

The CDR3 loop is CASSLGQEGEQFF. In nucleotides, the CDR3 is TGTGCCAGCAGTCTAGGGCAGGAGGGTGAGCAGTTCTTC. This sequence joins TRBV28 and TRBJ2-1, with a weak D call TRBD2 (6 bases). The germline CDR1 and CDR2 sequences are MDHEN and SYDVKM. The V gene lost 5 bases and the J gene lost 9 bases, with 14 bases spanning the gap. The CDR3 covers 13 residues.

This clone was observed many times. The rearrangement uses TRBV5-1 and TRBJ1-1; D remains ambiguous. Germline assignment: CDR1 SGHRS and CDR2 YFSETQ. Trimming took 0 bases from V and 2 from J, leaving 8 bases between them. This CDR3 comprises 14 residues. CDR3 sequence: CASSLANRNTEAFF. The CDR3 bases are TGCGCCAGCAGCTTGGCAAATAGAAACACTGAAGCTTTCTTT.

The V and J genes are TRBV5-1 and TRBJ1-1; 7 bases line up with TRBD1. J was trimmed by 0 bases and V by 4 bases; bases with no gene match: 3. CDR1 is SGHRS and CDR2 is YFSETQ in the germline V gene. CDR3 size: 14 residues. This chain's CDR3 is CASSRQGLNTEAFF. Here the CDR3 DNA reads TGCGCCAGCAGCCGACAGGGACTGAACACTGAAGCTTTCTTT. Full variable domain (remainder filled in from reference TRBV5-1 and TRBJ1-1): KAGVTQTPRYLIKTRGQQVTLSCSPISGHRSVSWYQQTPGQGLQFLFEYFSETQRNKGNFPGRFSGRQFSNSRSEMNVSTLELGDSALYLCASSRQGLNTEAFFGQGTRLTVV.

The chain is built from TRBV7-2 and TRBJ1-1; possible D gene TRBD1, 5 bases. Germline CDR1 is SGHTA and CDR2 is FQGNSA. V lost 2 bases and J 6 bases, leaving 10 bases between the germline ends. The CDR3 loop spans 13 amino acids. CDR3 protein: CASSLIRGSEAFF. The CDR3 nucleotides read TGTGCCAGCAGCTTAATCCGGGGGTCTGAAGCTTTCTTT. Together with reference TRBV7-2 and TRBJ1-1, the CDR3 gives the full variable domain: GAGVSQSPSNKVTEKGKDVELRCDPISGHTALYWYRQSLGQGLEFLIYFQGNSAPDKSGLPSDRFSAERTGGSVSTLTIQRTQQEDSAVYLCASSLIRGSEAFFGQGTRLTVV.

CDR3 sequence (DNA): TGTGCCAGCAGCCAGGCCGCAGGGGGCTTGTCACCCCTCCACTTT. It specifies CASSQAAGGLSPLHF. The genes are TRBV4-2 and TRBJ1-6, with 8 bases fitting TRBD1. V trimming: 3 bases; J trimming: 10 bases; junction bases outside the gene matches: 8. The CDR3 runs to 15 residues. Germline V lookup: CDR1 LGHNA, CDR2 YNFKEQ.

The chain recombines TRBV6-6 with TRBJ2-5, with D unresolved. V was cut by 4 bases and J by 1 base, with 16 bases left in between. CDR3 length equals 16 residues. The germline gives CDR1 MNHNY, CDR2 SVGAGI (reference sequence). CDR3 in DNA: TGTGCCAGCAGTTTTACAAGGCAGGCCTCCCAAGAGACCCAGTACTTC. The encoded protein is CASSFTRQASQETQYF.

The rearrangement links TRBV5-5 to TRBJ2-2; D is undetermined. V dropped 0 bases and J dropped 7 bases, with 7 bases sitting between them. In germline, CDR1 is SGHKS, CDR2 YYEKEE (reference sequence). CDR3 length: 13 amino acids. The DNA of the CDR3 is TGTGCCAGCAGCTTGGTAGCTGACGGGGAGCTGTTTTTT. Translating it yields CASSLVADGELFF.

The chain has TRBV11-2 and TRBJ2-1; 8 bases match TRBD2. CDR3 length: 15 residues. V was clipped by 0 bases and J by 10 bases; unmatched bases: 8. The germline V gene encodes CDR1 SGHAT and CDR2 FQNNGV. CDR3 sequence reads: CASSLEDGGASEQFF. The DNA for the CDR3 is TGTGCCAGCAGCTTAGAGGACGGGGGGGCTAGCGAGCAGTTCTTC.

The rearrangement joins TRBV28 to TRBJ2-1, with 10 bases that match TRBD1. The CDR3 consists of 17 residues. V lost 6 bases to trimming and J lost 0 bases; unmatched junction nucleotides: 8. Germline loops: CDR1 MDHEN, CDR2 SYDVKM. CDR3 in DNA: TGTGCCAGCAGCGAGACAGGGGGCGCCATCTCCTACAATGAGCAGTTCTTC. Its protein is CASSETGGAISYNEQFF.

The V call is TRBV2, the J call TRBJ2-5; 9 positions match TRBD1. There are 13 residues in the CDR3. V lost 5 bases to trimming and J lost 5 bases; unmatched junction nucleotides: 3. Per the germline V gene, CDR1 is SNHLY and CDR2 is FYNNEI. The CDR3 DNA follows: TGTGCCAGCAGTTCCGACAGGGGGGAGACCCAGTACTTC. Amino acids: CASSSDRGETQYF.

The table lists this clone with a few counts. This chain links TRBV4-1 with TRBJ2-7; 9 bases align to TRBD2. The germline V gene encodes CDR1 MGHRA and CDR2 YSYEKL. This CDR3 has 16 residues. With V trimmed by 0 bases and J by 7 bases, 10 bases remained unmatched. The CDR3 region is CASSQDRVAGVWEQYF. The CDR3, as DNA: TGCGCCAGCAGCCAAGACAGAGTAGCGGGGGTATGGGAGCAGTACTTC.

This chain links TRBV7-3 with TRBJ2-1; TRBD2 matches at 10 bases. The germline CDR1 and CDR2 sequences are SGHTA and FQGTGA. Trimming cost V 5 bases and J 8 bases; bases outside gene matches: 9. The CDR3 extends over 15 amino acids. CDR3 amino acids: CASSVNSGGAYEQFF. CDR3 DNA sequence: TGTGCCAGCAGCGTTAACAGCGGGGGGGCCTATGAGCAGTTCTTC.

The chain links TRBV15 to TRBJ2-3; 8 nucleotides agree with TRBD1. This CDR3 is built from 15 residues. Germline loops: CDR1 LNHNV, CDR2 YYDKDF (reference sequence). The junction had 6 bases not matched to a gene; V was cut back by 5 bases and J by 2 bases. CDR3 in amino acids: CATSGRQGPTDTQYF. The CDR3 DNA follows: TGTGCCACCAGCGGCAGACAGGGGCCCACAGATACGCAGTATTTT.

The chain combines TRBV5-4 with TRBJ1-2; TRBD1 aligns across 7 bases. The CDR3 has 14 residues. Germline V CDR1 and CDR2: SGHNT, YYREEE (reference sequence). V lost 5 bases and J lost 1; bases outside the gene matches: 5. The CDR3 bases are TGTGCCAGCAGGTCGGACAGGTTTAACTATGGCTACACCTTC. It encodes CASRSDRFNYGYTF.

The CDR3 is CASSDFTSGGAGDTQYF. The CDR3 nucleotides are TGTGCCAGCAGCGATTTTACTAGCGGGGGGGCAGGAGATACGCAGTATTTT. V and J are TRBV11-3 and TRBJ2-3; 13 nucleotides agree with TRBD2. The CDR3 sequence is 17 residues long. Germline values: CDR1 SGHNT, CDR2 YENEEA. V dropped 5 bases and J dropped 5; count of bases not matched to a gene: 10.

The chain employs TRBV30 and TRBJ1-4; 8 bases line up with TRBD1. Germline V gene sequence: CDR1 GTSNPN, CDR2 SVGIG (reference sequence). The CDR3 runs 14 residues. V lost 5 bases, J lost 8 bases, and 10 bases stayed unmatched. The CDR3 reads CAWGLTGAGEKLFF. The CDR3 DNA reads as TGTGCCTGGGGCCTGACAGGGGCAGGGGAAAAACTGTTTTTT.

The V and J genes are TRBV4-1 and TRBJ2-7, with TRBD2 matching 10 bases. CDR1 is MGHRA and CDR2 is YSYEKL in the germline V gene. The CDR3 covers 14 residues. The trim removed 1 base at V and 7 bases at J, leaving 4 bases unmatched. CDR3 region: CASSQGLAGREQYF. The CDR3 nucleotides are TGCGCCAGCAGCCAAGGACTAGCGGGTCGTGAGCAGTACTTC.

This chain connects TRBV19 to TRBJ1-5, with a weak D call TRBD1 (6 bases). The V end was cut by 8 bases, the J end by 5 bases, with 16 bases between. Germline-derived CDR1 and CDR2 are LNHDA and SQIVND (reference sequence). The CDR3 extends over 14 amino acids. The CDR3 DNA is TGTGCCAGTCGCAGGGCACAGGGCGATCAGCCCCAGCATTTT. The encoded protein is CASRRAQGDQPQHF.

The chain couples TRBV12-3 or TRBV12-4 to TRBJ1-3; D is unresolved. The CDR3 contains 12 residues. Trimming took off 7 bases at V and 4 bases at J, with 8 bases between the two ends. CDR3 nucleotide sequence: TGTGCCAGCACCTCCGTGGGAAACACCATATATTTT. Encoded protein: CASTSVGNTIYF.

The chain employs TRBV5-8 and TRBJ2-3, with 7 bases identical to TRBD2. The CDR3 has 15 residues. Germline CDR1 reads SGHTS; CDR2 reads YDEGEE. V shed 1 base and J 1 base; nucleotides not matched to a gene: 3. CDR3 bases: TGTGCCAGCAGCTTGATCAGCGGGGGCACAGATACGCAGTATTTT. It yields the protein CASSLISGGTDTQYF. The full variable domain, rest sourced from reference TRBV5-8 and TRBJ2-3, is EAGVTQSPTHLIKTRGQQATLRCSPISGHTSVYWYQQALGLGLQFLLWYDEGEERNRGNFPPRFSGRQFPNYSSELNVNALELEDSALYLCASSLISGGTDTQYFGPGTRLTVL.

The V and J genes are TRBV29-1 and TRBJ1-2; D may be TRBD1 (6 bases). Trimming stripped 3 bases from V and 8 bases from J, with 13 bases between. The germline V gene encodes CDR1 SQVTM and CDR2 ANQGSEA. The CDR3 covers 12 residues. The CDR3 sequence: CSVDPTGHGYTF. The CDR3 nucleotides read TGCAGCGTTGACCCTACAGGGCACGGCTACACCTTC.

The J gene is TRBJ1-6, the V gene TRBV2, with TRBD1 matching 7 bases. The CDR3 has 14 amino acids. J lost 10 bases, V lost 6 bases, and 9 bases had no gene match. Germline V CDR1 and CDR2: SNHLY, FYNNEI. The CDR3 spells CASRVQGLESPLHF. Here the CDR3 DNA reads TGTGCCAGCAGGGTACAGGGGTTGGAATCACCCCTCCACTTT.

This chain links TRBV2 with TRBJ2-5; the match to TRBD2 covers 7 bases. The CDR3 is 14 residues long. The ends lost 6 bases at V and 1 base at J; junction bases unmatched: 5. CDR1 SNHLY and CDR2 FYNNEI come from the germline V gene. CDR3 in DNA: TGTGCCAGCAGGTCGGGGGGAAGCCAAGAGACCCAGTACTTC. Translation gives CASRSGGSQETQYF. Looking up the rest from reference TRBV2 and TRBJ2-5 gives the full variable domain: EPEVTQTPSHQVTQMGQEVILRCVPISNHLYFYWYRQILGQKVEFLVSFYNNEISEKSEIFDDQFSVERPDGSNFTLKIRSTKLEDSAMYFCASRSGGSQETQYFGPGTRLLVL.

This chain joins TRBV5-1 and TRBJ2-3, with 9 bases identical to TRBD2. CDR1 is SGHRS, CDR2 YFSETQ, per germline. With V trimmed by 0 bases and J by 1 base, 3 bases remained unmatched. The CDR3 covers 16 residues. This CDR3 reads CASSLGSGSRTDTQYF. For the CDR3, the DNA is TGCGCCAGCAGCTTGGGTAGCGGGAGTCGCACAGATACGCAGTATTTT.